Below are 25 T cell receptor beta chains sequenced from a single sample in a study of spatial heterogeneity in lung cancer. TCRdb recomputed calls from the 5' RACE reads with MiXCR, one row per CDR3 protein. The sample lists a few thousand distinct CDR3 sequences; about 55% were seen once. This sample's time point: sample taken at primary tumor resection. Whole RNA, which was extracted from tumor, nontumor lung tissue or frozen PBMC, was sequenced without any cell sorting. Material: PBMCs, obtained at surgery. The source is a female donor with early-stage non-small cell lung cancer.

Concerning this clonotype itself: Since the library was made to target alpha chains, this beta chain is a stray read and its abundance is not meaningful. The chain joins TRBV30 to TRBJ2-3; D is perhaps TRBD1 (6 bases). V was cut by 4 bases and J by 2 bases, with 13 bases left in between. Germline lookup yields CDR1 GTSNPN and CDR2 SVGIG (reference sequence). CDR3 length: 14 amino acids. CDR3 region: CAWILGGSTDTQYF. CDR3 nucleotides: TGTGCCTGGATATTAGGGGGTTCCACAGATACGCAGTATTTT. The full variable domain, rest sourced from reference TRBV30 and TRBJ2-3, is SQTIHQWPATLVQPVGSPLSLECTVEGTSNPNLYWYRQAAGRGLQLLFYSVGIGQISSEVPQNLSASRPQDRQFILSSKKLLLSDSGFYLCAWILGGSTDTQYFGPGTRLTVL.

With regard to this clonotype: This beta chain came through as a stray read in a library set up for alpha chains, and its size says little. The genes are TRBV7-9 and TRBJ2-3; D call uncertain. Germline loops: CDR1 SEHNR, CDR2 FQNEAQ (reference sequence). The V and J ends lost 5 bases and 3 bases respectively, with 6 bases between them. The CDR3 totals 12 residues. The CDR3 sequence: CASSPSTDTQYF. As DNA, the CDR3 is TGTGCCAGCAGCCCTTCTACAGATACGCAGTATTTT. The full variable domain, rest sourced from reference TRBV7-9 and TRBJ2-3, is DTGVSQNPRHKITKRGQNVTFRCDPISEHNRLYWYRQTLGQGPEFLTYFQNEAQLEKSRLLSDRFSAERPKGSFSTLEIQRTEQGDSAMYLCASSPSTDTQYFGPGTRLTVL.

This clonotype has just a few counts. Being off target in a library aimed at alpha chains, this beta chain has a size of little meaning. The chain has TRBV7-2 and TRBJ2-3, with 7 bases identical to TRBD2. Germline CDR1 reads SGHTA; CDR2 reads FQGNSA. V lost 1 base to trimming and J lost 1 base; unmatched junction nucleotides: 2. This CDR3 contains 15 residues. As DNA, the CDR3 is TGTGCCAGCAGCTTAGGCGGGGGACGCACAGATACGCAGTATTTT. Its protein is CASSLGGGRTDTQYF.

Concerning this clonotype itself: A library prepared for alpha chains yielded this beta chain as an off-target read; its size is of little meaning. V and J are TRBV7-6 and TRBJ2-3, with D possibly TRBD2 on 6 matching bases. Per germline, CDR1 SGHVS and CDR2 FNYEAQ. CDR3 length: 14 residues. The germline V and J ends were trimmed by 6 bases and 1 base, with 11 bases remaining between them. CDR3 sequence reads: CASSSVAGTDTQYF. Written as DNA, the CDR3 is TGTGCCAGCAGTTCCGTAGCGGGCACAGATACGCAGTATTTT. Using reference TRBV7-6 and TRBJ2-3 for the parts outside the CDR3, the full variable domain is GAGVSQSPRYKVTKRGQDVALRCDPISGHVSLYWYRQALGQGPEFLTYFNYEAQQDKSGLPNDRFSAERPEGSISTLTIQRTEQRDSAMYRCASSSVAGTDTQYFGPGTRLTVL.

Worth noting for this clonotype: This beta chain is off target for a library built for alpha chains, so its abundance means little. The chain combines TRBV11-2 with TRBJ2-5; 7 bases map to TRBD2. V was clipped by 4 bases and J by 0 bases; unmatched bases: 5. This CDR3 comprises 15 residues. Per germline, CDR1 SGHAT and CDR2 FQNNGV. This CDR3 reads CASSYTGGNQETQYF. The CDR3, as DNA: TGTGCCAGCAGCTATACGGGAGGAAACCAAGAGACCCAGTACTTC.

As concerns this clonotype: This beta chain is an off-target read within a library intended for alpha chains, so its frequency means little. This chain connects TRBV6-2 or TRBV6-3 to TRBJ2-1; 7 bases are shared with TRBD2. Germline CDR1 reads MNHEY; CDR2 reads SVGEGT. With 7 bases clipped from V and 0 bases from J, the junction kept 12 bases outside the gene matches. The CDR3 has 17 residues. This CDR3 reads CASKEHPGGRSYNEQFF. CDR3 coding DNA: TGTGCCAGCAAAGAACATCCGGGGGGTCGCTCCTACAATGAGCAGTTCTTC.

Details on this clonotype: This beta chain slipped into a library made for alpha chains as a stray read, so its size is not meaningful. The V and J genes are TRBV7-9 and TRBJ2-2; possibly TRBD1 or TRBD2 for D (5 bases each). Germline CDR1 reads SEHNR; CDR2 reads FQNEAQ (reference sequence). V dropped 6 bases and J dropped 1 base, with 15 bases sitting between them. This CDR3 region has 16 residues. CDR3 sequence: CASSPTRGQNTGELFF. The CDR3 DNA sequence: TGTGCCAGCAGTCCTACTAGAGGACAGAACACCGGGGAGCTGTTTTTT.

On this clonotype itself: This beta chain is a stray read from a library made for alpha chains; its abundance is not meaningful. CDR3 sequence (DNA): TGCGCCAGCAGCTTTTCGTCGACCGGGGAGCTGTTTTTT. Translated: CASSFSSTGELFF. The chain employs TRBV5-1 and TRBJ2-2; unclear D gene. Trimming removed 2 bases at V and 5 bases at J, with 7 bases between. Germline V lookup: CDR1 SGHRS, CDR2 YFSETQ. The CDR3 runs 13 residues.

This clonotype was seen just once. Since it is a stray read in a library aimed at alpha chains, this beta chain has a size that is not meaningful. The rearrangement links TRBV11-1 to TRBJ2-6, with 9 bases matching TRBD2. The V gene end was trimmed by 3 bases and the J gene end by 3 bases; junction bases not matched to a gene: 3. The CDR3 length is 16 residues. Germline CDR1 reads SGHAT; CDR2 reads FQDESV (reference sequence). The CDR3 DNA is TGTGCCAGCAGCTTGAGCGGGGGGCTTGGGGCCAACGTCCTGACTTTC. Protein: CASSLSGGLGANVLTF.

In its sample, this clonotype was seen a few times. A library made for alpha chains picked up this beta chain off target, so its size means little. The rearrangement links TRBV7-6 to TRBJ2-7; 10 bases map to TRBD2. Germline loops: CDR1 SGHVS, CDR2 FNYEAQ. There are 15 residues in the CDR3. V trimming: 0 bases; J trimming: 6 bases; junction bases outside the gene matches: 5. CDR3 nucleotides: TGTGCCAGCAGCTTAGCAAGCGGGAGGGCCCCCGAGCAGTACTTC. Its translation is CASSLASGRAPEQYF.

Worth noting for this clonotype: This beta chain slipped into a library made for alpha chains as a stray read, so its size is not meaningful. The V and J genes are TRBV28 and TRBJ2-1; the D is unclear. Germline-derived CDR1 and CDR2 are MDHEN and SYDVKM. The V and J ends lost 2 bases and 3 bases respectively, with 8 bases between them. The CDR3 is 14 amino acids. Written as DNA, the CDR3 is TGTGCCAGCAGTTTAGTGGCAGTCTACAATGAGCAGTTCTTC. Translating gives CASSLVAVYNEQFF. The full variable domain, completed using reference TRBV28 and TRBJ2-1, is DVKVTQSSRYLVKRTGEKVFLECVQDMDHENMFWYRQDPGLGLRLIYFSYDVKMKEKGDIPEGYSVSREKKERFSLILESASTNQTSMYLCASSLVAVYNEQFFGPGTRLTVL.

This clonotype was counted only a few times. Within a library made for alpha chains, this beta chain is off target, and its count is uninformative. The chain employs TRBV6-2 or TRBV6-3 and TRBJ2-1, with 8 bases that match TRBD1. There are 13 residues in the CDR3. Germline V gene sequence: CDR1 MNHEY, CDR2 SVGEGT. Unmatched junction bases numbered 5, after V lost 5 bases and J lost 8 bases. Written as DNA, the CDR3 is TGTGCCAGCAGTCGGGACAGGTGGGATGAGCAGTTCTTC. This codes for CASSRDRWDEQFF.

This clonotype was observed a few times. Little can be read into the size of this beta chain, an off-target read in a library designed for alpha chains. The CDR3 nucleotides read TGTGCCAGCAGCTTAACAGGGGTCCCCGGACTAGACTACAATGAGCAGTTCTTC. Amino acids: CASSLTGVPGLDYNEQFF. The chain uses TRBV11-3 and TRBJ2-1; either TRBD1 or TRBD2 may supply D (7 bases each). Germline CDR1 is SGHNT and CDR2 is YENEEA. The CDR3 extends over 18 amino acids. Trimming removed 2 bases at V and 3 bases at J, with 20 bases between.

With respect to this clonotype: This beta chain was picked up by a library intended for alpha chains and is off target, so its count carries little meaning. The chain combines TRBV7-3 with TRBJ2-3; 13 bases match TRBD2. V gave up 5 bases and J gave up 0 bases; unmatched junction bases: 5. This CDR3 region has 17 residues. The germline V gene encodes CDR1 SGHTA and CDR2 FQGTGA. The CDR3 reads CASSLLAGGRSTDTQYF. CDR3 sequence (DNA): TGTGCCAGCAGCCTACTAGCGGGGGGGCGGAGCACAGATACGCAGTATTTT.

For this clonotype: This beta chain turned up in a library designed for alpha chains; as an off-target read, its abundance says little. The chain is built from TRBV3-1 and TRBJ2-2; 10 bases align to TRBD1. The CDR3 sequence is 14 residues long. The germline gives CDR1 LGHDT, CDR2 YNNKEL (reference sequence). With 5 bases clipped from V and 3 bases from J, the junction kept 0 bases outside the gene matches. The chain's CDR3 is CASSGTGDTGELFF. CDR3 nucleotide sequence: TGTGCCAGCAGCGGGACAGGGGACACCGGGGAGCTGTTTTTT.

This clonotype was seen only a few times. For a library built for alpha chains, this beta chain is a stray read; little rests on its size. CDR3 bases: TGTGCCAGCAGTTTCCTGAGCTCCTACAATGAGCAGTTCTTC. It codes for CASSFLSSYNEQFF. The chain recombines TRBV27 with TRBJ2-1; D is unresolved. Germline V lookup: CDR1 MNHEY, CDR2 SMNVEV (reference sequence). The CDR3 runs to 14 residues. V lost 3 bases and J 0 bases, leaving 6 bases between the germline ends.

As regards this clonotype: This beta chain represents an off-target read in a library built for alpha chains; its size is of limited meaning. CDR3 protein: CASSSGNEEEKLFF. The CDR3 nucleotides are TGCGCCAGCAGCTCCGGGAATGAAGAGGAAAAACTGTTTTTT. V is TRBV5-1 and J is TRBJ1-4, with D unclear. The CDR3 contains 14 residues. V was trimmed by 3 bases and J by 8 bases, leaving 14 bases between them. Germline CDR1 is SGHRS and CDR2 is YFSETQ.

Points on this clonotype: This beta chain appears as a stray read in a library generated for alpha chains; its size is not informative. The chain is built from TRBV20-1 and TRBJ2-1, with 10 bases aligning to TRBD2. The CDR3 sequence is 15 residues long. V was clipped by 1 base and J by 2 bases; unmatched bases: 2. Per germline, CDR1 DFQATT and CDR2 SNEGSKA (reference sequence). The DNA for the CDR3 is TGCAGTGCTAGAGTAGGACTAGCGGCCTACAATGAGCAGTTCTTC. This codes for CSARVGLAAYNEQFF.

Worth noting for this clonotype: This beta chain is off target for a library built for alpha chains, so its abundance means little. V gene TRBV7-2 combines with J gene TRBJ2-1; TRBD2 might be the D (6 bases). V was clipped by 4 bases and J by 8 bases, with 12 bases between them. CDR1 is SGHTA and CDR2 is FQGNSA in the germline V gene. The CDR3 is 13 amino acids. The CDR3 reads CASSYRTIDEQFF. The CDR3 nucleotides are TGTGCCAGCAGCTACCGGACTATTGATGAGCAGTTCTTC.

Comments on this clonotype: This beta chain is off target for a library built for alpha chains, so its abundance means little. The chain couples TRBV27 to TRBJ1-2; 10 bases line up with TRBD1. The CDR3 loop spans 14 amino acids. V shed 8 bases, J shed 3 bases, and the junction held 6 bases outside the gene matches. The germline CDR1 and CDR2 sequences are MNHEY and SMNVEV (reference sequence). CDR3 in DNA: TGTGCCAGCGGGGACAGGGGCACTCACTATGGCTACACCTTC. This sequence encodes CASGDRGTHYGYTF.

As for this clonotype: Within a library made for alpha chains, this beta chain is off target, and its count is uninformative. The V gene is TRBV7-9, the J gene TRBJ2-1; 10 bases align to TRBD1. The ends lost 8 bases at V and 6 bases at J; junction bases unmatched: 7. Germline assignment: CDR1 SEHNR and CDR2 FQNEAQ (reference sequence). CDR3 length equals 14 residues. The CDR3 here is CASVPRTGGNEQFF. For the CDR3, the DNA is TGTGCCAGCGTGCCGAGGACAGGGGGCAATGAGCAGTTCTTC.

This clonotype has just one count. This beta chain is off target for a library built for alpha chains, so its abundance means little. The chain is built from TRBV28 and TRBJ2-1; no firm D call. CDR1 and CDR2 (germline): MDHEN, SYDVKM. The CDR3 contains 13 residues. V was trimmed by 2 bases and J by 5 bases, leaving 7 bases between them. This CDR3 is CASSLVQNNEQFF. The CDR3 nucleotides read TGTGCCAGCAGTTTAGTTCAGAACAATGAGCAGTTCTTC.

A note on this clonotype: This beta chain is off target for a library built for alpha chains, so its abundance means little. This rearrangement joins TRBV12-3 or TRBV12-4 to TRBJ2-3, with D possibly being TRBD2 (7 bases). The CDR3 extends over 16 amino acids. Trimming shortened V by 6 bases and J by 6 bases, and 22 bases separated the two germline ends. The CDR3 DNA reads TGTGCCAGCAGCCCACCTGGCGGGGGCGGTACGGATACGCAGTATTTT. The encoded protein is CASSPPGGGGTDTQYF.

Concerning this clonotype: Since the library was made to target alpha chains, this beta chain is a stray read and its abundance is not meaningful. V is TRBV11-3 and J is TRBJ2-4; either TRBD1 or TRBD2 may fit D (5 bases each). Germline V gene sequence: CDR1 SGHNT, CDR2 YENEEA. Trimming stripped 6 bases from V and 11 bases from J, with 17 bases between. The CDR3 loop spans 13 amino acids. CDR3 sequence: CASSLVQGEVQYF. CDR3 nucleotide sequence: TGTGCCAGCAGTTTGGTCCAGGGAGAGGTTCAGTACTTC.

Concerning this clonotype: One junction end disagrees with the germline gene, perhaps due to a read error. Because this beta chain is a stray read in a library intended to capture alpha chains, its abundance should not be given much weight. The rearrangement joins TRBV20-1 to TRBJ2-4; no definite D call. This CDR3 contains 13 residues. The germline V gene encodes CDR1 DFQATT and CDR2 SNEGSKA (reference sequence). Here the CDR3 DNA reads TGCAGTGCTAGAGTGGAAGCCCAAAACATTCAGTACTTC. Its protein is CSARVEAQNIQYF.